The clone carrying this TCR beta chain was seen only once. Trimming took 6 bases from V and 5 from J; bases not matched to a gene: 2. In germline, CDR1 is SGHNT, CDR2 YYREEE (reference sequence). The CDR3 runs to 13 residues. This specimen comes from a study of blood T cell repertoires in COVID-19. As for the study in general: From the United States, Italy and Spain came samples of acute and convalescent COVID-19. The cDNA or gDNA used as material had been derived from T cells, B-cell-depleted T cells, or PBMCs.

Those enrolled in Seattle joined during active infection and were followed longitudinally afterward. In the original workflow: Amplification from reference gene primers served as the basis for estimated nucleated cell counts. Generated by immunoSEQ multiplex PCR, the TCRdb table keeps only in-frame clones and is missing some. V, J and clone size are those of that table, while D and trimming were read from the DNA. Counted here are roughly 160,000 clones, about 87% occurring once; the ten biggest clones make up under 3%. Sequencing was performed on peripheral blood. The sequence was collected from a woman older than 75 with COVID-19, enrolled during active disease. The genes are TRBV5-4 and TRBJ2-5; 12 nucleotides line up with TRBD2. CDR3 amino acids: CASTTSGSETQYF. In nucleotides, the CDR3 is TGTGCCAGCACGACTAGCGGGAGTGAGACCCAGTACTTC.